This note documents a single T cell receptor (beta chain) sequence. The germline V and J ends were trimmed by 10 bases and 3 bases, with 17 bases remaining between them. CDR3 length: 14 amino acids. Germline lookup yields CDR1 MGHRA and CDR2 YSYEKL. Original processing notes: Nucleated cell counts were estimated from reference gene primer amplification. Produced via immunoSEQ multiplex PCR; TCRdb's table is partial and in-frame only. D and trimming were read from the DNA, whereas the V and J calls and clone size are those reported in that table. Here the sample spans fewer than 200,000 clones, about four fifths being singletons. Enrollment of patients from Seattle took place during active infection, with longitudinal follow-up. This specimen comes from a study of blood T cell repertoires in COVID-19. Study summary: The cDNA or gDNA used as material had been derived from T cells, B-cell-depleted T cells, or PBMCs.

The chain employs TRBV4-1 and TRBJ2-3; a possible D gene is TRBD2 (5 bases). The TCR was taken from a woman older than 75 with COVID-19, enrolled during active disease. Material: peripheral blood. Here the CDR3 reads CATRFGVETDTQYF. The CDR3 DNA reads as TGCGCCACCCGATTCGGGGTCGAGACAGATACGCAGTATTTT.